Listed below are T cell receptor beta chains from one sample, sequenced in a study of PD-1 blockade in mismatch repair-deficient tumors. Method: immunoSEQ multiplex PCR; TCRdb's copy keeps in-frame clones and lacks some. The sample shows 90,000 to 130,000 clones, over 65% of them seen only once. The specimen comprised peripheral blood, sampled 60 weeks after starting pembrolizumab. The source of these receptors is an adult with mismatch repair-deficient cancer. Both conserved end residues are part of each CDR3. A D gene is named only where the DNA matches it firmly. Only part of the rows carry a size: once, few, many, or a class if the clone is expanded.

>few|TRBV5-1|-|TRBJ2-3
CASSWWEPDTQYF
TGCGCCAGCAGTTGGTGGGAGCCAGATACGCAGTATTTT
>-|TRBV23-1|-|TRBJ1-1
CASSQRDMNTEAFF
TGCGCCAGCAGTCAACGGGACATGAACACTGAAGCTTTCTTT
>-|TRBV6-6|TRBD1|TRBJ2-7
CASLPGQYSYEQYF
TGTGCCAGCTTGCCGGGACAGTACTCCTACGAGCAGTACTTC
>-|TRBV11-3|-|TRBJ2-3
CASSLEGPGYGGTDTQYF
TGTGCCAGCAGCTTAGAAGGGCCGGGGTACGGGGGCACAGATACGCAGTATTTT
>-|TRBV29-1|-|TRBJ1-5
CSVGNEGGQPQHF
TGCAGCGTTGGAAACGAGGGCGGACAGCCCCAGCATTTT
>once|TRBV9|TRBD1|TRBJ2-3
CASSVEGTGATDTQYF
TGTGCCAGCAGCGTAGAGGGGACAGGGGCTACAGATACGCAGTATTTT
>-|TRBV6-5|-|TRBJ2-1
CASSYSNSEQFF
TGTGCCAGCAGTTACTCGAACAGTGAGCAGTTCTTC
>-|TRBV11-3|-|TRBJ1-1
CASSLRYTEAFF
TGTGCCAGCAGCTTAAGGTACACTGAAGCTTTCTTT
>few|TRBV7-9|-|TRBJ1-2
CASSLGENGYTF
TGTGCCAGCAGCTTAGGAGAAAATGGCTACACCTTC
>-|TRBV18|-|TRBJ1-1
CASSGTRGGVNTEAFF
TGTGCCAGCTCAGGGACTAGGGGCGGAGTGAACACTGAAGCTTTCTTT
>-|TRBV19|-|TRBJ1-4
CASSMATNEKLFF
TGTGCCAGTAGTATGGCAACTAATGAAAAACTGTTTTTT
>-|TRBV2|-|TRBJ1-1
CASLWTANTEAFF
TGTGCCAGCCTCTGGACTGCAAACACTGAAGCTTTCTTT
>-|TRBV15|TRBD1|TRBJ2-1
CATSRDPRGTGVEQFF
TGTGCCACCAGCAGAGACCCCCGTGGGACAGGGGTTGAGCAGTTCTTC
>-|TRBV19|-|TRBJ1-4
CASSSGRGADEKLFF
TGTGCCAGTAGTTCTGGGCGGGGGGCAGATGAAAAACTGTTTTTT
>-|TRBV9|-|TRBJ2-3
CASRAGANTDTQYF
TGTGCCAGCCGCGCGGGGGCGAACACAGATACGCAGTATTTT
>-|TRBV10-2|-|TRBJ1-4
CASTPVATNEKLFF
TGCGCCAGCACCCCTGTTGCAACTAATGAAAAACTGTTTTTT
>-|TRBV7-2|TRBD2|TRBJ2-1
CASSPGLAAYNEQFF
TGTGCCAGCAGCCCGGGACTAGCGGCCTACAATGAGCAGTTCTTC
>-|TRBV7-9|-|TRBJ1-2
CASSLGDYYGYTF
TGTGCCAGCAGCTTAGGTGACTACTATGGCTACACCTTC
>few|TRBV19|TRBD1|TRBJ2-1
CASSRDRENEQFF
TGTGCCAGTAGCCGGGACAGGGAGAATGAGCAGTTCTTC
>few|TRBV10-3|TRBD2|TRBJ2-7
CAISEPTSGVNYEQYF
TGTGCCATCAGTGAGCCGACTAGCGGGGTGAACTACGAGCAGTACTTC
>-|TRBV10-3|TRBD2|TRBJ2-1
CAIRREEAYNEQFF
TGTGCCATCAGGCGGGAGGAAGCCTACAATGAGCAGTTCTTC
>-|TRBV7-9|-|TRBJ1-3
CASSFIGSVRVSGNTIYF
TGTGCCAGCAGCTTTATCGGGTCGGTGCGAGTCTCTGGAAACACCATATATTTT
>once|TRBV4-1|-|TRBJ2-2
CASSHPGRSGTGELFF
TGCGCCAGCAGCCACCCTGGCCGAAGTGGGACCGGGGAGCTGTTTTTT
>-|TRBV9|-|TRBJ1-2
CASSLLGNYGYTF
TGTGCCAGCAGCTTGCTGGGGAACTATGGCTACACCTTC
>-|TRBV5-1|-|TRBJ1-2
CASKGLANYGYTF
TGCGCCAGCAAAGGGCTCGCTAACTATGGCTACACCTTC
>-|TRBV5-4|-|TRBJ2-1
CASSLGGKSYNEQFF
TGTGCCAGCAGCTTGGGCGGGAAGTCCTACAATGAGCAGTTCTTC
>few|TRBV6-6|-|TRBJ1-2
CASSYSMGDGYTF
TGTGCCAGCAGTTACTCGATGGGGGATGGCTACACCTTC
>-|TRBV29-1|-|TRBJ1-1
CSVGASGFEAFF
TGCAGCGTTGGTGCGAGTGGGTTTGAAGCTTTCTTT
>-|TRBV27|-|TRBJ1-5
CASSLGLDQPQHF
TGTGCCAGCAGTTTAGGTCTGGATCAGCCCCAGCATTTT
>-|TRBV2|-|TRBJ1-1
CASKIGAGDTEAFF
TGTGCCAGCAAAATAGGGGCAGGGGACACTGAAGCTTTCTTT
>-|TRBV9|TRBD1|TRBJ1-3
CASSIGQGRLDTIYF
TGTGCCAGCAGCATTGGACAGGGGAGGCTAGACACCATATATTTT
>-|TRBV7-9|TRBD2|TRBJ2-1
CASSRGLAGVYNEQFF
TGTGCCAGCAGCCGCGGACTAGCGGGCGTCTACAATGAGCAGTTCTTC
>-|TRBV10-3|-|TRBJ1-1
CAISERGMNTEAFF
TGTGCCATCAGTGAGAGAGGGATGAACACTGAAGCTTTCTTT
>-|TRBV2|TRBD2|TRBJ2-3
CASSQTSGNTDTQYF
TGTGCCAGCAGCCAGACTAGCGGGAACACAGATACGCAGTATTTT
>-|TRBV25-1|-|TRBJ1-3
CARQGGRNTIYF
TGTGCCAGACAGGGAGGAAGGAACACCATATATTTT
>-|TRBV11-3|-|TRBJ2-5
CASSLVGFQRETQYF
TGTGCCAGCAGCTTAGTAGGGTTTCAACGGGAGACCCAGTACTTC
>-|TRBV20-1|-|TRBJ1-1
CSARWNTEAFF
TGCAGTGCTAGATGGAACACTGAAGCTTTCTTT
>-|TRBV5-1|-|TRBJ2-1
CASSFGSSSYNEQFF
TGCGCCAGCAGCTTTGGCAGTAGCTCCTACAATGAGCAGTTCTTC
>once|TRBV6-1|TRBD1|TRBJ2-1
CASYPDRENEQFF
TGTGCCAGCTATCCGGACAGGGAGAATGAGCAGTTCTTC
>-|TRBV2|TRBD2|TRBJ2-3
CASVLLAGADTQYF
TGTGCCAGTGTCCTCCTAGCGGGTGCAGATACGCAGTATTTT